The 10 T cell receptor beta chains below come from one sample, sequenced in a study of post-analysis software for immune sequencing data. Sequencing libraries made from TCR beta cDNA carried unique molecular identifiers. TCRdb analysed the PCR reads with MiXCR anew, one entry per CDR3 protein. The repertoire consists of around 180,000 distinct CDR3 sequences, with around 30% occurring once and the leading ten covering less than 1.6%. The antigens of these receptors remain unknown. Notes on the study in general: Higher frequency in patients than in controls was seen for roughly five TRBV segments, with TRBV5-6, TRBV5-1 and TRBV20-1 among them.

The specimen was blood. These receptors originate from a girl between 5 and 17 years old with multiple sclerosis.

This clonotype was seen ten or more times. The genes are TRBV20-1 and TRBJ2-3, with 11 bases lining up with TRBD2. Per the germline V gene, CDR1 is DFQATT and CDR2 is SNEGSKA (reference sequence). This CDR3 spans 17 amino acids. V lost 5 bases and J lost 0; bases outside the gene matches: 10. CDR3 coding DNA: TGCAGTGCTTTTCTAGCGGGAGGCACGGCTAGCACAGATACGCAGTATTTT. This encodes CSAFLAGGTASTDTQYF.

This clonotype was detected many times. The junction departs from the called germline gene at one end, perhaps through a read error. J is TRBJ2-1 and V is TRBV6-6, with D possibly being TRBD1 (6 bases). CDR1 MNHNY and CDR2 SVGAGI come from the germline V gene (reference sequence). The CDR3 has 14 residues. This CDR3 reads CASNYRDTYNEQFF. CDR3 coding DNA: TGTGCCAGCAATTACCGGGACACGTACAATGAGCAGTTCTTC.

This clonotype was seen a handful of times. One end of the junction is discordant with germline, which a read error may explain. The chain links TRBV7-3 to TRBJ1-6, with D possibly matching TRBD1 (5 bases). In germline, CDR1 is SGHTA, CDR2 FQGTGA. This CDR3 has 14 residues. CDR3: CASSPSGGKAPPHF. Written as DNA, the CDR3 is TGTGCCAGCAGCCCTAGCGGGGGAAAGGCACCCCCCCACTTT.

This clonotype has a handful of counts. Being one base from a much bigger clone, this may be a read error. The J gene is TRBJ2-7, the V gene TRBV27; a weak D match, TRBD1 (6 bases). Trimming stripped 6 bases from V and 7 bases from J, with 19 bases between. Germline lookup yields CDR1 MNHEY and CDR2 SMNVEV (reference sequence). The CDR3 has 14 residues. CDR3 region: CASRWGHRWWEQYF. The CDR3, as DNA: TGTGCCAGCAGGTGGGGACACCGTTGGTGGGAGCAGTACTTC.

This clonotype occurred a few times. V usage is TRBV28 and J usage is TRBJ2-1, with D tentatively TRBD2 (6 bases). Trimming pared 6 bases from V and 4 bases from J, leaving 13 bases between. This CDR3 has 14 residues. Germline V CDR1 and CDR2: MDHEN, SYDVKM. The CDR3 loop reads CASRTSPPYNEQFF. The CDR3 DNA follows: TGTGCCAGCAGGACTAGTCCCCCTTACAATGAGCAGTTCTTC.

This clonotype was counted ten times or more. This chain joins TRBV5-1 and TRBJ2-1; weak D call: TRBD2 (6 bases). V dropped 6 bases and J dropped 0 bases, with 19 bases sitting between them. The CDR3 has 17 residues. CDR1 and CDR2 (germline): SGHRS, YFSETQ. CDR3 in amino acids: CASTPGGRLGSYNEQFF. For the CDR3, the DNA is TGCGCCAGCACCCCCGGAGGGAGACTTGGCTCCTACAATGAGCAGTTCTTC.

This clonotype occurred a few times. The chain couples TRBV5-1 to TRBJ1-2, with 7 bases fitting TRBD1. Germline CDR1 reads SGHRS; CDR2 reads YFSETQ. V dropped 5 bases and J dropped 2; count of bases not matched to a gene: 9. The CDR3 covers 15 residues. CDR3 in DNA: TGCGCCAGCAGGGACCGACAGGGCCTCAACTATGGCTACACCTTC. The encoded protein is CASRDRQGLNYGYTF.

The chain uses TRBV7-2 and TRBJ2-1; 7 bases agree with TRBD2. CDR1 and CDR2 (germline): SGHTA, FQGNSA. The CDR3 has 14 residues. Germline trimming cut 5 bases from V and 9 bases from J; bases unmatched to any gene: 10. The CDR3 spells CASSPSGKRFEQFF. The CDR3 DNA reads TGTGCCAGCAGCCCCAGCGGGAAGAGGTTTGAGCAGTTCTTC.

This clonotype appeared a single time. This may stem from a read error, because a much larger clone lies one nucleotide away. CDR3 protein: CAVLALEFYDEQFF. In DNA, the CDR3 is TGTGCTGTTCTAGCTCTTGAGTTTTACGATGAGCAGTTCTTC. The chain couples TRBV7-7 to TRBJ2-1, with a weak D call TRBD2 (5 bases). This CDR3 contains 14 residues. CDR1 and CDR2 from the germline V gene are SSHAT and FNYEAQ (reference sequence).

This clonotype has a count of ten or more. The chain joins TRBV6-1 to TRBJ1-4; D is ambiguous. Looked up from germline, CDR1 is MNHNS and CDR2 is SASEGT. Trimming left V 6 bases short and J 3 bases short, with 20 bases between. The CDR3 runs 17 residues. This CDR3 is CASSPPFIPAANEKLFF. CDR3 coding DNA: TGTGCCAGCAGCCCCCCATTCATACCAGCAGCTAATGAAAAACTGTTTTTT.